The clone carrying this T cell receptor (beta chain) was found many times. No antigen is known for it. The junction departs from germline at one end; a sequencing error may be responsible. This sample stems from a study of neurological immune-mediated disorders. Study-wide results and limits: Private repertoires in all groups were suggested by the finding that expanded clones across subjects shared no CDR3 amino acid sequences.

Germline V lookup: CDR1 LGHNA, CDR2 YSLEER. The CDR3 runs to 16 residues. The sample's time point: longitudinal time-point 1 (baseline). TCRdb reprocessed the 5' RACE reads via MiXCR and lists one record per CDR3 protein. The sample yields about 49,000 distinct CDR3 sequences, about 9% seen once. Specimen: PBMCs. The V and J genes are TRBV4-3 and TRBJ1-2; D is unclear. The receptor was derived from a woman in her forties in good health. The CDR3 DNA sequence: TGCGCCAGCAACCAAGATCCGGAAGGGCTCATCTATGGCTACACCTTC. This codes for CASNQDPEGLIYGYTF.